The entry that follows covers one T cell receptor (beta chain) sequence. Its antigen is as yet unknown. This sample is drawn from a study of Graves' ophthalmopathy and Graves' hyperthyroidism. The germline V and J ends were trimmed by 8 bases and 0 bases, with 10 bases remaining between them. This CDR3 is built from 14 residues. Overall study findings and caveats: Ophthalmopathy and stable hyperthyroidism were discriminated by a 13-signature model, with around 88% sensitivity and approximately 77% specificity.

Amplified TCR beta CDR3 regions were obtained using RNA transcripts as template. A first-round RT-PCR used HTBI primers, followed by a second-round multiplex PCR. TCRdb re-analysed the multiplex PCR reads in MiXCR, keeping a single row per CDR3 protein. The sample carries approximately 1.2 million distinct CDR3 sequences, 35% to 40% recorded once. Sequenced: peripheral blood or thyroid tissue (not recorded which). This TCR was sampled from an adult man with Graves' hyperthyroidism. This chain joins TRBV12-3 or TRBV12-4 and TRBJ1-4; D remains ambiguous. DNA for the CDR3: TGTGCCAGCGTAGCGGTTGCAACTAATGAAAAACTGTTTTTT. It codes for CASVAVATNEKLFF.